Listed here are 10 T cell receptor beta chains from one sample, sequenced in a study of cytomegalovirus exposure and HLA in healthy donors. In the PCR, 60 Vbeta and 13 Jbeta primers were used. Method: immunoSEQ multiplex PCR; TCRdb's copy keeps in-frame clones and lacks some. The repertoire holds about 180,000 clones, with 60% to 85% as singletons. Sequencing was performed on PBMCs. The origin of the receptors is a male donor in good health and CMV-seronegative.

The rearrangement links TRBV10-1 to TRBJ2-5; 7 positions agree with TRBD2. Germline-derived CDR1 and CDR2 are WNHNN and SYGVQD (reference sequence). The CDR3 has 13 amino acids. Trimming at V came to 6 bases and at J to 7 bases, leaving 8 bases not matched to a gene. CDR3 nucleotide sequence: TGCGCCAGCAGCACTAGCGTCGCGGGGACCCAGTACTTC. This translates into CASSTSVAGTQYF.

The chain has TRBV7-8 and TRBJ1-5; 7 nucleotides line up with TRBD1. Germline CDR1 and CDR2: SGHVS and FQNEAQ. The CDR3 is made up of 16 amino acids. Unmatched junction bases numbered 10, after V lost 5 bases and J lost 3 bases. The CDR3 loop reads CASSPDRIRDNQPQHF. CDR3 sequence (DNA): TGTGCCAGCAGCCCGGACAGGATCCGTGACAATCAGCCCCAGCATTTT.

The rearrangement joins TRBV5-6 to TRBJ1-2, with TRBD1 matching over 10 bases. The CDR3 loop spans 14 amino acids. V was pared by 5 bases and J by 5 bases, with 6 bases of the junction left unmatched. Germline V CDR1 and CDR2: SGHDT, YYEEEE. DNA of the CDR3: TGTGCCAGCAGATCCCCGGGACAGGGGTATGGCTACACCTTC. This gives the protein CASRSPGQGYGYTF.

This chain uses TRBV6-1 with TRBJ1-5; D perhaps matches TRBD1 (5 bases). The CDR3 contains 14 residues. The germline V gene has CDR1 MNHNS and CDR2 SASEGT. Trimming took off 3 bases at V and 5 bases at J, with 11 bases between the two ends. The CDR3 here is CASSDRDSYQPQHF. The DNA for the CDR3 is TGTGCCAGCAGTGATAGAGACAGTTATCAGCCCCAGCATTTT.

This clone was recorded only once. The genes are TRBV28 and TRBJ2-1, with D possibly matching TRBD2 (5 bases). The CDR3 sequence is 16 residues long. Deletions cut 0 bases from V and 2 bases from J, with 11 bases between. Germline CDR1 MDHEN, CDR2 SYDVKM. CDR3 DNA: TGTGCCAGCAGTTTATGGGGCGGGCCCGCCTACAATGAGCAGTTCTTC. Protein: CASSLWGGPAYNEQFF.

The J gene is TRBJ1-3, the V gene TRBV10-3; D is undetermined. The CDR3 totals 17 residues. The V and J ends lost 5 bases and 4 bases respectively, with 21 bases between them. Per the germline V gene, CDR1 is ENHRY and CDR2 is SYGVKD. DNA of the CDR3: TGTGCCATCAGTCCCGACTATAGGACCTTAGGAGGAAACACCATATATTTT. Translating it yields CAISPDYRTLGGNTIYF.

This sequence joins TRBV25-1 and TRBJ2-2, with 9 bases fitting TRBD2. CDR3 length equals 14 residues. Unmatched junction bases numbered 4, after V lost 10 bases and J lost 1 base. The germline V gene has CDR1 MGHDK and CDR2 SYGVNS. CDR3 coding DNA: TGTGCCACCCTGACTAGCGGGAACACCGGGGAGCTGTTTTTT. It yields the protein CATLTSGNTGELFF.

This clone turned up a few times. The V call is TRBV9, the J call TRBJ1-2, with D perhaps matching TRBD1 (5 bases). The CDR3 runs 12 residues. V was shortened by 4 bases and J by 7 bases, with 11 bases between the two germline ends. The germline V gene encodes CDR1 SGDLS and CDR2 YYNGEE. The CDR3 spells CASSPTAGGYTF. The CDR3 nucleotides read TGTGCCAGCAGCCCGACAGCTGGTGGCTACACCTTC.

The genes are TRBV4-2 and TRBJ2-7; 16 nucleotides line up with TRBD2. Losses at the gene ends were 3 bases for V and 3 bases for J; bases not matched to a gene: 8. The CDR3 covers 18 residues. Germline lookup yields CDR1 LGHNA and CDR2 YNFKEQ. The DNA of the CDR3 is TGTGCCAGCAGCCAGGGACTAGCGGGGGGGCCACAAAACTACGAGCAGTACTTC. This encodes CASSQGLAGGPQNYEQYF.

This chain joins TRBV6-5 and TRBJ1-6; tentatively, D is TRBD1 (6 bases). Looked up from germline, CDR1 is MNHEY and CDR2 is SVGAGI. Trimming stripped 2 bases from V and 5 bases from J, with 13 bases between. This CDR3 comprises 16 residues. The CDR3 DNA reads as TGTGCCAGCAGTTACGGGGGGGCCTCGGATAATTCACCCCTCCACTTT. Its protein product is CASSYGGASDNSPLHF.